This entry lists 29 T cell receptor beta chains sequenced from one sample in a study of cytomegalovirus exposure and HLA in healthy donors. Researchers ran the PCR with 60 Vbeta and 13 Jbeta primers. Measured with immunoSEQ multiplex PCR; TCRdb has only the in-frame clones, and not every one. The sample totals around 100,000 clones. Sequencing was done on a sample of PBMCs. These receptors originate from a man in his forties in good health and CMV-seropositive.

V and J are TRBV9 and TRBJ2-5; weak D call: TRBD1 (5 bases). Germline V gene data show CDR1 as SGDLS and CDR2 as YYNGEE. The CDR3 totals 15 residues. Trimming left V 0 bases short and J 2 bases short, with 11 bases between. The CDR3 DNA follows: TGTGCCAGCAGCGTAGGGACATCTACTCAAGAGACCCAGTACTTC. Translation gives CASSVGTSTQETQYF.

The V and J genes are TRBV2 and TRBJ2-1; TRBD2 might be the D (5 bases). The CDR3 covers 14 residues. The germline V and J ends were trimmed by 0 bases and 8 bases, with 11 bases remaining between them. CDR1 is SNHLY and CDR2 is FYNNEI in the germline V gene. The CDR3 DNA reads as TGTGCCAGCAGTGAAGCCCTAGAGGGCTATGAGCAGTTCTTC. It translates to CASSEALEGYEQFF.

The CDR3 DNA sequence: TGCGCCAGCAGCTTGGAACCGACAGAGTTCTACGAGCAGTACTTC. It codes for CASSLEPTEFYEQYF. The chain recombines TRBV5-1 with TRBJ2-7; a weak D match, TRBD1 (5 bases). The germline V gene encodes CDR1 SGHRS and CDR2 YFSETQ. V lost 0 bases and J 3 bases, leaving 13 bases between the germline ends. The CDR3 spans 15 residues.

The chain uses TRBV6-6 and TRBJ2-6, with D uncertain. Deletions cut 7 bases from V and 0 bases from J, with 10 bases between. Germline V gene lookup returns CDR1 MNHNY and CDR2 SVGAGI (reference sequence). The CDR3 runs to 15 residues. The CDR3: CASTTRTSGANVLTF. The CDR3, as DNA: TGTGCCAGCACCACGAGAACCTCTGGGGCCAACGTCCTGACTTTC.

J is TRBJ1-1 and V is TRBV27; 10 nucleotides line up with TRBD1. CDR1 MNHEY and CDR2 SMNVEV come from the germline V gene (reference sequence). Trimming took 5 bases from V and 4 from J; bases not matched to a gene: 4. This CDR3 comprises 14 residues. This CDR3 reads CASSPGTGVTEAFF. CDR3 DNA: TGTGCCAGCAGTCCGGGGACAGGGGTCACTGAAGCTTTCTTT.

The V and J genes are TRBV5-6 and TRBJ1-2; TRBD1 matches 8 bases. With V trimmed by 4 bases and J by 4 bases, 3 bases remained unmatched. CDR3 length: 13 amino acids. Germline V gene sequence: CDR1 SGHDT, CDR2 YYEEEE. The DNA of the CDR3 is TGTGCCAGCAGCGGACAGGGATCCTATGGCTACACCTTC. Amino acid sequence: CASSGQGSYGYTF. The whole variable domain, remainder taken from reference TRBV5-6 and TRBJ1-2, is DAGVTQSPTHLIKTRGQQVTLRCSPKSGHDTVSWYQQALGQGPQFIFQYYEEEERQRGNFPDRFSGHQFPNYSSELNVNALLLGDSALYLCASSGQGSYGYTFGSGTRLTVV.

The chain has TRBV25-1 and TRBJ1-1; D remains ambiguous. Germline CDR1 and CDR2: MGHDK and SYGVNS. Trimming left V 5 bases short and J 2 bases short, with 12 bases between. The CDR3 totals 14 residues. Here the CDR3 reads CASSSQMSNTEAFF. CDR3 nucleotides: TGTGCCAGCAGTTCCCAGATGTCAAACACTGAAGCTTTCTTT.

This chain connects TRBV5-6 to TRBJ1-1; D perhaps matches TRBD1 (5 bases). V dropped 0 bases and J dropped 4 bases, with 16 bases sitting between them. CDR3 length: 16 amino acids. The germline V gene encodes CDR1 SGHDT and CDR2 YYEEEE. CDR3 sequence reads: CASSLGSGQPGTEAFF. CDR3 nucleotide sequence: TGTGCCAGCAGCTTGGGATCCGGACAACCGGGCACTGAAGCTTTCTTT.

The rearrangement uses TRBV28 and TRBJ2-1, with 11 nucleotides matching TRBD2. Germline CDR1 reads MDHEN; CDR2 reads SYDVKM. CDR3 length equals 17 residues. Trimming removed 5 bases from V and 10 bases from J; junction bases left unmatched: 16. CDR3 amino acids: CASSTDVLAGATWEQFF. CDR3 nucleotides: TGTGCCAGCAGTACCGATGTACTAGCGGGAGCCACATGGGAGCAGTTCTTC.

This rearrangement joins TRBV15 to TRBJ2-1, with 12 bases identical to TRBD2. V was clipped by 0 bases and J by 3 bases; unmatched bases: 24. Per germline, CDR1 LNHNV and CDR2 YYDKDF (reference sequence). This CDR3 has 24 residues. CDR3 amino acids: CATSRDSPGRPGTWTSGNYNEQFF. CDR3 in DNA: TGTGCCACCAGCAGAGACTCACCGGGCCGTCCGGGGACTTGGACTAGCGGGAACTACAATGAGCAGTTCTTC.

V gene TRBV4-1 combines with J gene TRBJ1-5; TRBD1 might be the D (6 bases). The CDR3 sequence is 14 residues long. Per germline, CDR1 MGHRA and CDR2 YSYEKL. The V end lost 1 base, the J end lost 9 bases, and 13 bases lay between the germline ends. CDR3 coding DNA: TGCGCCAGCAGCCAAGCCGGGACACTGGTGCCCCAGCATTTT. Protein product: CASSQAGTLVPQHF.

The CDR3, as DNA: TGTGCCAGCAGTTGGGAGGGGGACACTGAAGCTTTCTTT. The encoded protein is CASSWEGDTEAFF. The chain uses TRBV27 and TRBJ1-1, with TRBD1 as a possible D gene (6 bases). The CDR3 extends over 13 amino acids. Germline CDR1 reads MNHEY; CDR2 reads SMNVEV (reference sequence). V lost 4 bases and J 3 bases, leaving 9 bases between the germline ends.

The genes are TRBV29-1 and TRBJ1-1; D unclear. V lost 7 bases to trimming and J lost 3 bases, with 18 bases between them. The CDR3 is 14 amino acids. Germline assignment: CDR1 SQVTM and CDR2 ANQGSEA. Here the CDR3 reads CSAAPGGLDTEAFF. The CDR3, as DNA: TGCAGCGCTGCCCCGGGAGGTTTGGACACTGAAGCTTTCTTT. Supplemented by reference TRBV29-1 and TRBJ1-1, the full variable domain reads SAVISQKPSRDICQRGTSLTIQCQVDSQVTMMFWYRQQPGQSLTLIATANQGSEATYESGFVIDKFPISRPNLTFSTLTVSNMSPEDSSIYLCSAAPGGLDTEAFFGQGTRLTVV.

The chain is built from TRBV9 and TRBJ2-7; TRBD1 agrees at 10 bases. This CDR3 contains 15 residues. Germline V CDR1 and CDR2: SGDLS, YYNGEE. Losses at the gene ends were 0 bases for V and 4 bases for J; bases not matched to a gene: 4. DNA of the CDR3: TGTGCCAGCAGCGTAGACGAGGGACAGGGGTACGAGCAGTACTTC. The encoded protein is CASSVDEGQGYEQYF.

The chain has TRBV4-1 and TRBJ2-5; possible D gene TRBD2, 7 bases. CDR3 length: 15 residues. The germline gives CDR1 MGHRA, CDR2 YSYEKL. Trimming shortened V by 3 bases and J by 5 bases, and 16 bases separated the two germline ends. CDR3 protein: CASSHFPGGHETQYF. In DNA, the CDR3 is TGCGCCAGCAGCCACTTCCCCGGGGGGCACGAGACCCAGTACTTC.

The chain combines TRBV7-2 with TRBJ1-5; D may be TRBD1 (5 bases). Germline CDR1 is SGHTA and CDR2 is FQGNSA. The ends were cut back, 2 bases at V and 7 bases at J, with 12 bases in the middle. The CDR3 runs to 14 residues. CDR3 loop: CASSLMGGAQPQHF. The DNA of the CDR3 is TGTGCCAGCAGCTTAATGGGGGGAGCGCAGCCCCAGCATTTT. Together with reference TRBV7-2 and TRBJ1-5, the CDR3 gives the full variable domain: GAGVSQSPSNKVTEKGKDVELRCDPISGHTALYWYRQSLGQGLEFLIYFQGNSAPDKSGLPSDRFSAERTGGSVSTLTIQRTQQEDSAVYLCASSLMGGAQPQHFGDGTRLSIL.

The V and J genes are TRBV9 and TRBJ1-1, with D possibly matching TRBD1 (5 bases). Trimming cost V 3 bases and J 4 bases, with 19 bases left between them. The CDR3 loop spans 16 amino acids. Looked up from germline, CDR1 is SGDLS and CDR2 is YYNGEE. CDR3 amino acids: CASSASTVQVVTEAFF. The CDR3 bases are TGTGCCAGCAGCGCGTCGACAGTTCAGGTCGTCACTGAAGCTTTCTTT.

The J gene is TRBJ1-4, the V gene TRBV6-6; the match to TRBD1 covers 10 bases. Germline assignment: CDR1 MNHNY and CDR2 SVGAGI (reference sequence). J lost 4 bases, V lost 0 bases, and 2 bases had no gene match. The CDR3 extends over 16 amino acids. DNA for the CDR3: TGTGCCAGCAGTTACTCGACAGGGGGCTTTAATGAAAAACTGTTTTTT. Its protein is CASSYSTGGFNEKLFF.

The genes are TRBV19 and TRBJ1-5; D unresolved. The CDR3 runs to 16 residues. CDR1 and CDR2 from the germline V gene are LNHDA and SQIVND (reference sequence). The V and J ends lost 3 bases and 5 bases respectively, with 17 bases between them. For the CDR3, the DNA is TGTGCCAGTAGTATTCTCTTGGCGGCCTTGTATCAGCCCCAGCATTTT. It codes for CASSILLAALYQPQHF.

The chain joins TRBV4-1 to TRBJ1-6; weak D call: TRBD1 (6 bases). The CDR3 totals 18 residues. Trimming stripped 2 bases from V and 7 bases from J, with 21 bases between. CDR1 and CDR2 (germline): MGHRA, YSYEKL. CDR3 sequence: CASSQFPAVGAPNSPLHF. The CDR3 DNA sequence: TGCGCCAGCAGCCAATTCCCAGCGGTGGGGGCGCCGAATTCACCCCTCCACTTT.

Comment on this clone: Relative to the germline gene, one junction end is altered; a read error may explain this. The chain employs TRBV6-5 and TRBJ2-2; TRBD2 is a possible D gene (6 bases). CDR1 and CDR2 from the germline V gene are MNHEY and SVGAGI. This CDR3 has 13 residues. CDR3 amino acids: CASRLRGSGGLFF. The CDR3, as DNA: TGTGCCAGCAGACTTCGGGGTTCCGGGGGGCTGTTTTTT.

The chain joins TRBV5-1 to TRBJ2-1; D call uncertain. CDR3 length: 15 amino acids. V dropped 0 bases and J dropped 9 bases, with 16 bases sitting between them. CDR1 is SGHRS, CDR2 YFSETQ, per germline. CDR3 nucleotides: TGCGCCAGCAGCTTGGCCGGATATGGCGGCGGTGAGCAGTTCTTC. Translation: CASSLAGYGGGEQFF.

The chain recombines TRBV4-3 with TRBJ2-2; D gene uncertain. V gave up 3 bases and J gave up 4 bases, with 9 bases separating them. This CDR3 has 14 amino acids. Germline CDR1 and CDR2: LGHNA and YSLEER. The CDR3 loop reads CASSQLLRTGELFF. The CDR3 nucleotides read TGCGCCAGCAGCCAGCTACTCCGCACCGGGGAGCTGTTTTTT.

The chain recombines TRBV7-8 with TRBJ2-7; TRBD2 might be the D (6 bases). CDR1 and CDR2 (germline): SGHVS, FQNEAQ. The V end was cut by 1 base, the J end by 6 bases, with 19 bases between. The CDR3 runs 16 residues. In DNA, the CDR3 is TGTGCCAGCAGCTTAGTCACGACTAGGACTCGTCTCGAGCAGTACTTC. Translating it yields CASSLVTTRTRLEQYF.

J is TRBJ1-1 and V is TRBV7-3; D perhaps matches TRBD1 (5 bases). V gave up 5 bases and J gave up 7 bases, with 11 bases separating them. The CDR3 consists of 12 residues. CDR1 and CDR2 from the germline V gene are SGHTA and FQGTGA. CDR3 protein: CASSRPGGEAFF. CDR3 sequence (DNA): TGTGCCAGCAGCCGACCGGGGGGTGAAGCTTTCTTT.

The rearrangement joins TRBV10-3 to TRBJ1-5, with D perhaps TRBD1 (6 bases). This CDR3 is built from 13 residues. Trimming shortened V by 8 bases and J by 3 bases, and 11 bases separated the two germline ends. CDR1 ENHRY and CDR2 SYGVKD come from the germline V gene. In DNA, the CDR3 is TGTGCCATCGGGGGCGTAGTCAATCAGCCCCAGCATTTT. It encodes CAIGGVVNQPQHF.

With regard to this clone: The DNA is left out, because the CDR3 cannot be placed on it with certainty; the CDR3 is given as TCRdb lists it. The chain links TRBV28 to TRBJ1-2. Germline CDR1 reads MDHEN; CDR2 reads SYDVKM. The CDR3 is 14 residues long, counting both termini. CDR3 sequence: CASSSSAAVRGYTF.

The chain uses TRBV6-5 and TRBJ1-6; 8 nucleotides line up with TRBD1. The V gene's germline CDR1 is MNHEY and CDR2 SVGAGI. Unmatched junction bases numbered 3, after V lost 2 bases and J lost 3 bases. CDR3 length: 16 amino acids. CDR3 protein: CASSYLQGDYNSPLHF. In nucleotides, the CDR3 is TGTGCCAGCAGTTACCTACAGGGGGACTATAATTCACCCCTCCACTTT.

This chain links TRBV7-3 with TRBJ2-7; 10 bases map to TRBD2. J was trimmed by 5 bases and V by 5 bases; bases with no gene match: 6. From germline, CDR1 is SGHTA and CDR2 FQGTGA. The CDR3 length is 14 residues. Here the CDR3 DNA reads TGTGCCAGCAGCAAAGGACTAGCGGAGGACGAGCAGTACTTC. This encodes CASSKGLAEDEQYF.